Each of the 2 T cell receptor beta chains below was sequenced from the same sample in a study of cytomegalovirus exposure and HLA in healthy donors. The PCR ran on 60 Vbeta and 13 Jbeta primers. Method: immunoSEQ multiplex PCR; TCRdb's copy keeps in-frame clones and lacks some. This sample has over 150,000 clones, with less than 90% found just once. Sequenced input: PBMCs. The receptors were sampled from a boy younger than 10 in good health and CMV-seronegative.

This clone has just one count. This chain joins TRBV15 and TRBJ2-5, with 11 bases matching TRBD1. The CDR3 contains 16 residues. CDR1 LNHNV and CDR2 YYDKDF come from the germline V gene (reference sequence). V dropped 1 base and J dropped 4; count of bases not matched to a gene: 5. CDR3: CATSRVAGQGAETQYF. The CDR3 bases are TGTGCCACCAGCAGAGTAGCAGGACAGGGGGCAGAGACCCAGTACTTC.

The V gene is TRBV5-6, the J gene TRBJ1-5; D unclear. CDR3 length equals 18 residues. Germline V gene lookup returns CDR1 SGHDT and CDR2 YYEEEE. Trimming pared 0 bases from V and 3 bases from J, leaving 19 bases between. CDR3 DNA: TGTGCCAGCAGCTTGGCGGGTGAGGGTAGGGCCTTCAATCAGCCCCAGCATTTT. It encodes CASSLAGEGRAFNQPQHF.